Reported below is one T cell receptor beta chain. Antigen specificity is unknown. Researchers prepared the TRB cDNA libraries using 5' RACE with UMI labels. TCRdb processed the 5' RACE reads again and assigns one entry to each CDR3 protein, with no DNA. Its table records about 40,000 distinct CDR3 sequences. This record comes from a study of CXCR3-negative and CXCR3-positive naive CD8 T cells. This CDR3 contains 14 residues. CDR1 is MDHEN, CDR2 SYDVKM, per germline. Study-wide results and limits: Both naive subsets showed comparably high diversity, and memory CD8+ cells showed much lower diversity.

The receptor was isolated from a human donor in good health. Some clones in this sample may be carry-over from other donors' samples. Material for sequencing was memory CD8+ T cells from blood. The chain has TRBV28 and TRBJ2-7; TCRdb lists TRBD1, though no DNA is available to test this call. CDR3 region: CASTPSDGSYEQYF.